The TCR beta chain under discussion was sequenced for a study of blood T cell repertoires in COVID-19. Study as a whole: Some COVID-19 samples were acute and others convalescent; all came from the United States, Italy and Spain. T cells, B-cell-depleted T cells, or PBMCs provided the cDNA or gDNA that served as material.

Germline CDR1 MDHEN, CDR2 SYDVKM. V dropped 5 bases and J dropped 8 bases, with 12 bases sitting between them. CDR3 length: 12 amino acids. Source study methods: Estimates of nucleated cell counts were drawn from the amplification of reference gene primers. Sequencing used immunoSEQ multiplex PCR; TCRdb keeps in-frame clones, though not all of them. From that table come the V and J calls and clone size; the DNA was used to work out D and trimming. The sample lists roughly 150,000 clones, 84% seen once, with around a tenth in the top ten. The chain has TRBV28 and TRBJ1-2; D gene unclear. The TCR was taken from a woman aged 50 to 60 with acute or convalescent COVID-19. The specimen sequenced was peripheral blood. This CDR3 reads CASSPRADGYTF. The CDR3, as DNA: TGTGCCAGCAGTCCGCGGGCTGACGGCTACACCTTC.